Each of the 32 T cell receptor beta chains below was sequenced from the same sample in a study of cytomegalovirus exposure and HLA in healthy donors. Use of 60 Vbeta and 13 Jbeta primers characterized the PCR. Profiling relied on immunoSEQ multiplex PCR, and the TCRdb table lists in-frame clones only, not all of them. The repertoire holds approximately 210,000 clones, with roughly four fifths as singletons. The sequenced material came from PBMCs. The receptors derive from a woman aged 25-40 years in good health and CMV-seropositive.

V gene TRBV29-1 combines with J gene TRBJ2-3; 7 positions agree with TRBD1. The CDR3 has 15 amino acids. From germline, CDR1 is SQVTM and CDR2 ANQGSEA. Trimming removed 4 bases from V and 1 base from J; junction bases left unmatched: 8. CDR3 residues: CSVGPGQSGTDTQYF. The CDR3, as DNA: TGCAGCGTTGGACCGGGACAGAGTGGCACAGATACGCAGTATTTT.

The chain's CDR3 is CASRRLAGENGNEQFF. In nucleotides, the CDR3 is TGTGCCAGCAGAAGACTAGCGGGGGAGAATGGCAATGAGCAGTTCTTC. The chain has TRBV6-4 and TRBJ2-1; 12 bases align to TRBD2. The CDR3 has 16 residues. Per the germline V gene, CDR1 is MRHNA and CDR2 is SNTAGT. V shed 6 bases, J shed 6 bases, and the junction held 9 bases outside the gene matches.

The CDR3 bases are TGCGCCAGCAGCTTGGGGCAGGGAGGCACCGGGGAGCTGTTTTTT. This gives the protein CASSLGQGGTGELFF. The chain recombines TRBV5-1 with TRBJ2-2; TRBD2 is a possible D gene (6 bases). Germline CDR1 reads SGHRS; CDR2 reads YFSETQ. Trimming stripped 0 bases from V and 4 bases from J, with 10 bases between. The CDR3 length is 15 residues.

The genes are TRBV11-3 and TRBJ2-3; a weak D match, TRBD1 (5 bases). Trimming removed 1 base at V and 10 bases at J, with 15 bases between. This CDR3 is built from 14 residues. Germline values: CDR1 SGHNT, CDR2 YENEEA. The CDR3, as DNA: TGTGCCAGCAGCTTAGGCCAGGGCGAGAGTCCGCAGTATTTT. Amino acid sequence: CASSLGQGESPQYF.

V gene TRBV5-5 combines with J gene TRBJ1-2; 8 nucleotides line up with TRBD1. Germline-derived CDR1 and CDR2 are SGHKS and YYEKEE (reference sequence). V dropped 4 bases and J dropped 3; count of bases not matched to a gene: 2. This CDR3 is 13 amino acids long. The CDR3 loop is CASSLTGDYGYTF. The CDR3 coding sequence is TGTGCCAGCAGCCTGACAGGGGACTATGGCTACACCTTC.

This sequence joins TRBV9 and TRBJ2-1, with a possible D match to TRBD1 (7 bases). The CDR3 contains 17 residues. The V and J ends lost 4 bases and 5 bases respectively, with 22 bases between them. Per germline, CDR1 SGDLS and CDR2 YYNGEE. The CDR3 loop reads CASSPRRRGQLNNEQFF. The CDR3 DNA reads TGTGCCAGCAGCCCTCGGCGGAGGGGACAGCTAAACAATGAGCAGTTCTTC. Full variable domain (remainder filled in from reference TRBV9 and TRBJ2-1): DSGVTQTPKHLITATGQRVTLRCSPRSGDLSVYWYQQSLDQGLQFLIQYYNGEERAKGNILERFSAQQFPDLHSELNLSSLELGDSALYFCASSPRRRGQLNNEQFFGPGTRLTVL.

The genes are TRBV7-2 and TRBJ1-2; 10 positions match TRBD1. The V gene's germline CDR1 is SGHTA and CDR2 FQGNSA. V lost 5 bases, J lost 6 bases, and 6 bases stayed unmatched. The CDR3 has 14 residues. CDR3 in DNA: TGTGCCAGCAGCGCGGGACAGGGGAGAGATGGCTACACCTTC. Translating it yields CASSAGQGRDGYTF.

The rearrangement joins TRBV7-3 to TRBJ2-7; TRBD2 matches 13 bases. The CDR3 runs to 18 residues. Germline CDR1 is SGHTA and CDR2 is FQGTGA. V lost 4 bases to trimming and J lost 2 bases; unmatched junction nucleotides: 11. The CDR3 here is CASSWGILAGGPTYEQYF. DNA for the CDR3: TGTGCCAGCAGCTGGGGCATACTAGCGGGGGGGCCGACCTACGAGCAGTACTTC.

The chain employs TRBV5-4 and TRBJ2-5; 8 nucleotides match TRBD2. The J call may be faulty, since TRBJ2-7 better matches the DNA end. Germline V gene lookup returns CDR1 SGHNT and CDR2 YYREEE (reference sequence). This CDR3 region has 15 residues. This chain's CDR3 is CASSPGGTSSYEQYF. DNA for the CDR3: TGTGCCAGCAGCCCAGGTGGGACTAGCTCCTACGAGCAGTACTTC.

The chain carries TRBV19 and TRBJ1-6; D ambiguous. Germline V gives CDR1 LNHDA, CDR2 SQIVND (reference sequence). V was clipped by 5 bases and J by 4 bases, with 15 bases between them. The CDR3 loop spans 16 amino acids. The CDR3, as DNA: TGTGCCAGTAGTCTCCATGGACGGGGATATAATTCACCCCTCCACTTT. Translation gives CASSLHGRGYNSPLHF. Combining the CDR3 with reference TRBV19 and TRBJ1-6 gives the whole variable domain DGGITQSPKYLFRKEGQNVTLSCEQNLNHDAMYWYRQDPGQGLRLIYYSQIVNDFQKGDIAEGYSVSREKKESFPLTVTSAQKNPTAFYLCASSLHGRGYNSPLHFGNGTRLTVT.

CDR3 DNA: TGTGCCAGCAGTCAGGGGCGGAATGGCAATCAGCCCCAGCATTTT. It is translated as CASSQGRNGNQPQHF. The chain recombines TRBV28 with TRBJ1-5; D might be TRBD1 (6 bases). This CDR3 region has 15 residues. V was pared by 5 bases and J by 2 bases, with 13 bases between. CDR1 and CDR2 from the germline V gene are MDHEN and SYDVKM.

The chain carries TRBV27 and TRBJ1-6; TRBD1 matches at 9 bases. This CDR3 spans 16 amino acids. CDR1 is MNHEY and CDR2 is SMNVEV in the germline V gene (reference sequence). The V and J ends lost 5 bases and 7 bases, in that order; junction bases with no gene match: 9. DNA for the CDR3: TGTGCCAGCAGTCCTCGGACAGGGGACCCCAATTCACCCCTCCACTTT. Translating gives CASSPRTGDPNSPLHF.

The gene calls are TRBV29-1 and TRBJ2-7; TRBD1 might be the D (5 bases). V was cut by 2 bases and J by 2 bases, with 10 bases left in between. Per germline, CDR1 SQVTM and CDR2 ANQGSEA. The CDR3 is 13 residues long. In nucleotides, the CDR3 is TGCAGCGTTGAATTTGGGGCGGCCTACGAGCAGTACTTC. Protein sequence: CSVEFGAAYEQYF.

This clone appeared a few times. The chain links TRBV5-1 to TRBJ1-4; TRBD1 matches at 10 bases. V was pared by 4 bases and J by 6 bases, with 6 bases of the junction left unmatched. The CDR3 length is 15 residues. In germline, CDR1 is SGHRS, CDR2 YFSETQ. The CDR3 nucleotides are TGCGCCAGCAGCGACGGACAGGGGGGTTATGAAAAACTGTTTTTT. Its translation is CASSDGQGGYEKLFF.

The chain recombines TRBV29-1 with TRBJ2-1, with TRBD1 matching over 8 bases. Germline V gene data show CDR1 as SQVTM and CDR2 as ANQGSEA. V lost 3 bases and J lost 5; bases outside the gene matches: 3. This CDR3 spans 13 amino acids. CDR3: CSVEDRVNNEQFF. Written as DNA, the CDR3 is TGCAGCGTTGAGGACAGGGTGAACAATGAGCAGTTCTTC.

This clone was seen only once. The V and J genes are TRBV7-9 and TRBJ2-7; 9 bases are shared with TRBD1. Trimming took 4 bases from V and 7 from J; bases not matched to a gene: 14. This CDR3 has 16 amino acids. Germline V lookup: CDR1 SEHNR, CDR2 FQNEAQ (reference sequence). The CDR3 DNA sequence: TGTGCCAGCAGCTCGGAGCGCCCGACAGGGGGTAGAGAGCAGTACTTC. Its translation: CASSSERPTGGREQYF.

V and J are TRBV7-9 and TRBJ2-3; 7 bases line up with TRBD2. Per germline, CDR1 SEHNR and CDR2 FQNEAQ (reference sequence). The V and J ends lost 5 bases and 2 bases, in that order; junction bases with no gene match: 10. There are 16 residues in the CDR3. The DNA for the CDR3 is TGTGCCAGCAGCAACCCCCCCGGGACTACCACAGATACGCAGTATTTT. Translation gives CASSNPPGTTTDTQYF.

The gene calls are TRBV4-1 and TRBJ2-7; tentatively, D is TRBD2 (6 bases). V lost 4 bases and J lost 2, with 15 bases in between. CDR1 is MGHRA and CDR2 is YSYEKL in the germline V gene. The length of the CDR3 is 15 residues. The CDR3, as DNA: TGCGCCAGCAGCCTCACCGGGACGGGGGCCTACGAGCAGTACTTC. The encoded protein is CASSLTGTGAYEQYF.

Here the CDR3 DNA reads TGTGCCAGCAGCCCCACCATCGTAGGATTCGGGACTAATGAAAAACTGTTTTTT. Translation gives CASSPTIVGFGTNEKLFF. This sequence joins TRBV11-2 and TRBJ1-4; D remains ambiguous. CDR1 is SGHAT, CDR2 FQNNGV, per germline. The CDR3 contains 18 residues. The V and J ends lost 5 bases and 2 bases respectively, with 21 bases between them.

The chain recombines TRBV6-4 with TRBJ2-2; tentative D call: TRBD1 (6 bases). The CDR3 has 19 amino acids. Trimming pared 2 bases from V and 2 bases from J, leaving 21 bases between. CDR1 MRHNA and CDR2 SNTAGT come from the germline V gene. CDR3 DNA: TGTGCCAGCAGTGACCGCGCGCAGATGGACAGCCCAAACACCGGGGAGCTGTTTTTT. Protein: CASSDRAQMDSPNTGELFF.

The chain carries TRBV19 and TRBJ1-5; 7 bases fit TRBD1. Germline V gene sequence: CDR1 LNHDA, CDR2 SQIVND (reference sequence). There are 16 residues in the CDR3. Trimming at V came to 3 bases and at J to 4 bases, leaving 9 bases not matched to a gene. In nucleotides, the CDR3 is TGTGCCAGTAGTATTACCGGACAGGAGATTAATCAGCCCCAGCATTTT. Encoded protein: CASSITGQEINQPQHF.

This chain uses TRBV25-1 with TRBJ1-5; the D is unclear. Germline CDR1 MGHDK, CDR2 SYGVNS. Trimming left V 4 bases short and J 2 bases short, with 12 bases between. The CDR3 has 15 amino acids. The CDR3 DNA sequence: TGTGCCAGCAGTGCCCCGTCGGTTGGCAATCAGCCCCAGCATTTT. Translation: CASSAPSVGNQPQHF.

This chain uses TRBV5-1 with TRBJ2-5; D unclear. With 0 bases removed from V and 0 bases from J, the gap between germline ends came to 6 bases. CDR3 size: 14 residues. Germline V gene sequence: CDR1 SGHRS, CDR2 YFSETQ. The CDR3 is CASSLAANQETQYF. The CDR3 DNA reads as TGCGCCAGCAGCTTGGCAGCGAACCAAGAGACCCAGTACTTC.

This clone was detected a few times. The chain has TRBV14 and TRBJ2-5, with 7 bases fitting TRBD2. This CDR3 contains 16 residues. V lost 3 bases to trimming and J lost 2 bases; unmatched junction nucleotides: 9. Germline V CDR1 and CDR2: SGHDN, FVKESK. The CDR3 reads CASSHLRGGGQETQYF. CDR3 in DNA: TGTGCCAGCAGCCATCTTCGCGGGGGTGGGCAAGAGACCCAGTACTTC.

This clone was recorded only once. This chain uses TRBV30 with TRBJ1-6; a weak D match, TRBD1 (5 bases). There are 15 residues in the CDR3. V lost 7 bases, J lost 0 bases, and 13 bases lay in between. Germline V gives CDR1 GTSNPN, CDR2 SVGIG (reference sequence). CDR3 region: CASKTASSYNSPLHF. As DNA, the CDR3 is TGTGCCTCCAAGACAGCGAGCTCCTATAATTCACCCCTCCACTTT.

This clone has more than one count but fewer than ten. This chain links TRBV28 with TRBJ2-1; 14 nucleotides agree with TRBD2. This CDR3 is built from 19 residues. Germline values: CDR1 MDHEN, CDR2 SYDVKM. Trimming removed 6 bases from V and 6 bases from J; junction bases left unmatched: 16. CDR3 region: CASRPAGTSGSISSNEQFF. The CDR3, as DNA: TGTGCCAGCAGACCCGCCGGGACTAGCGGGAGTATCAGTTCCAATGAGCAGTTCTTC.

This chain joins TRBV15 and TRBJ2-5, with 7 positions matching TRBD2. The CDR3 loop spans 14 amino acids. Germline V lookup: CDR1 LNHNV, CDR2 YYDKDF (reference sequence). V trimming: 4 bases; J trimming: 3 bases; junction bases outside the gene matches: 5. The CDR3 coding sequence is TGTGCCACCAGCAAAGATCTAGCGGAAGAGACCCAGTACTTC. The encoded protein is CATSKDLAEETQYF. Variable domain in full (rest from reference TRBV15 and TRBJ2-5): DAMVIQNPRYQVTQFGKPVTLSCSQTLNHNVMYWYQQKSSQAPKLLFHYYDKDFNNEADTPDNFQSRRPNTSFCFLDIRSPGLGDTAMYLCATSKDLAEETQYFGPGTRLLVL.

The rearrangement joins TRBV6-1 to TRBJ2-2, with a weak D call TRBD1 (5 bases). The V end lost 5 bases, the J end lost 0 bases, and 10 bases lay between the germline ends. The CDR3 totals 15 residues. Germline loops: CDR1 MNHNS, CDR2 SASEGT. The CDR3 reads CASSTRQSNTGELFF. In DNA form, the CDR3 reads TGTGCCAGCAGTACGAGACAGTCGAACACCGGGGAGCTGTTTTTT.

CDR3 protein: CASSEVGRVGAKNIQYF. The DNA for the CDR3 is TGTGCCAGCAGTGAAGTAGGGAGGGTCGGGGCCAAAAACATTCAGTACTTC. V is TRBV2 and J is TRBJ2-4, with 7 positions matching TRBD2. This CDR3 has 17 residues. CDR1 and CDR2 (germline): SNHLY, FYNNEI. V lost 1 base and J lost 1; bases outside the gene matches: 7.

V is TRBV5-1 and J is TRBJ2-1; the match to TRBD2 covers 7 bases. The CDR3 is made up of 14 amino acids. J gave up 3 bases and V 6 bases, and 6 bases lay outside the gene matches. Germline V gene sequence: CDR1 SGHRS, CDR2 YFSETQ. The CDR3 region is CASKAGDFYNEQFF. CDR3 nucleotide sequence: TGCGCCAGCAAGGCGGGGGACTTCTACAATGAGCAGTTCTTC.

The CDR3 region is CASSYLPGGSNYGYTF. The CDR3 coding sequence is TGTGCCAGCAGTTACTTACCAGGGGGATCTAACTATGGCTACACCTTC. The chain combines TRBV6-5 with TRBJ1-2, with 7 bases aligning to TRBD1. CDR3 length: 16 residues. From germline, CDR1 is MNHEY and CDR2 SVGAGI. The trim removed 1 base at V and 0 bases at J, leaving 5 bases unmatched.

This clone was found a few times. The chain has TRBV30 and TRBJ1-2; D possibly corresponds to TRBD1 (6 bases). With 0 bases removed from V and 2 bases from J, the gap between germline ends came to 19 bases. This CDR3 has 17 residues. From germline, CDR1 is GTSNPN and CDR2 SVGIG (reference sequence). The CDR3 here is CAWSVFGITGQNYGYTF. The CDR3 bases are TGTGCCTGGAGTGTATTTGGGATAACCGGACAGAACTATGGCTACACCTTC.